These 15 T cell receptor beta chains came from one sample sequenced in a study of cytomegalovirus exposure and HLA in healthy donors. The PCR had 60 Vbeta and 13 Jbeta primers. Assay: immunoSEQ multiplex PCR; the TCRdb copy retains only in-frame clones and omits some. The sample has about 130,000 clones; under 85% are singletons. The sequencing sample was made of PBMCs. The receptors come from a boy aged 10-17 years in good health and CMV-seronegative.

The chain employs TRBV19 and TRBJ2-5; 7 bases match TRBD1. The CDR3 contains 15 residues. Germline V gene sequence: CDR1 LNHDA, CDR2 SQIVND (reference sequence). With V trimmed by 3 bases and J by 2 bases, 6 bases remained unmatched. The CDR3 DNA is TGTGCCAGTAGTATTTCCAGGGGGAAACAAGAGACCCAGTACTTC. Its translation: CASSISRGKQETQYF.

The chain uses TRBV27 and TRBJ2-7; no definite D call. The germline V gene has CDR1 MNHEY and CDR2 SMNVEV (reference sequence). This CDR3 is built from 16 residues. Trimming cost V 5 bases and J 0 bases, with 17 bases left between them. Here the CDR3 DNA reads TGTGCCAGCAGTCCCCAGACTTGGCGGAACTCCTACGAGCAGTACTTC. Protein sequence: CASSPQTWRNSYEQYF.

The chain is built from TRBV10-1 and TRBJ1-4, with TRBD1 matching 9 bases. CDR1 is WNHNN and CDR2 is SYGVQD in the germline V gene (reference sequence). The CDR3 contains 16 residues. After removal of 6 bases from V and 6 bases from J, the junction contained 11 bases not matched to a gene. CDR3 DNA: TGCGCCAGCAGGGAAAAACCGGGACAGGGCCATGAAAAACTGTTTTTT. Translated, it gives CASREKPGQGHEKLFF.

This chain's CDR3 is CASSLGGLAGTYEQYF. The CDR3 DNA sequence: TGTGCCAGCAGCTTAGGGGGACTAGCGGGAACCTACGAGCAGTACTTC. The chain combines TRBV7-6 with TRBJ2-7, with 13 bases lining up with TRBD2. The J segment lost 2 bases and the V segment lost 1 base, leaving 2 bases of the junction unmatched. Germline V gene data show CDR1 as SGHVS and CDR2 as FNYEAQ. The CDR3 totals 16 residues. Combining the CDR3 with reference TRBV7-6 and TRBJ2-7 gives the whole variable domain GAGVSQSPRYKVTKRGQDVALRCDPISGHVSLYWYRQALGQGPEFLTYFNYEAQQDKSGLPNDRFSAERPEGSISTLTIQRTEQRDSAMYRCASSLGGLAGTYEQYFGPGTRLTVT.

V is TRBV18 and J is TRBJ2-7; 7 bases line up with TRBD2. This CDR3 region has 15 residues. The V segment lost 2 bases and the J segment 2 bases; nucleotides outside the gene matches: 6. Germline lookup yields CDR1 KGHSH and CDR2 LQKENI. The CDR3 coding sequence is TGTGCCAGCTCACCAGGTCTGGGGGGGACCTACGAGCAGTACTTC. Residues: CASSPGLGGTYEQYF.

CDR3 residues: CASSEWASGRAIYEQYF. In DNA, the CDR3 is TGTGCCAGCAGTGAATGGGCTAGCGGGAGGGCCATCTACGAGCAGTACTTC. The rearrangement uses TRBV25-1 and TRBJ2-7; the match to TRBD2 covers 12 bases. Per germline, CDR1 MGHDK and CDR2 SYGVNS. CDR3 length equals 17 residues. After removal of 1 base from V and 3 bases from J, the junction contained 7 bases not matched to a gene.

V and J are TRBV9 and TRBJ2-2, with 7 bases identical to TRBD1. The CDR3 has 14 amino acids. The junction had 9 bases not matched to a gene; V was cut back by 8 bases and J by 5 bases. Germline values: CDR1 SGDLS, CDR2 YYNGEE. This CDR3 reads CASTRDSVTGELFF. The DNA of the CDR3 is TGTGCCAGTACTCGGGACAGCGTGACCGGGGAGCTGTTTTTT.

The CDR3: CSVVIDRGTETQYF. The CDR3 nucleotides read TGCAGCGTTGTCATAGACAGGGGGACGGAGACCCAGTACTTC. This chain joins TRBV29-1 and TRBJ2-5, with TRBD1 matching 9 bases. Losses at the gene ends were 4 bases for V and 5 bases for J; bases not matched to a gene: 8. CDR1 and CDR2 from the germline V gene are SQVTM and ANQGSEA. The CDR3 spans 14 residues.

CDR3 DNA sequence: TGTGCCAGCAGCTCGACAGGGTTCCCGGCAGATACGCAGTATTTT. This codes for CASSSTGFPADTQYF. The J gene is TRBJ2-3, the V gene TRBV5-6; TRBD1 matches at 7 bases. The CDR3 spans 15 residues. CDR1 is SGHDT, CDR2 YYEEEE, per germline. The trim removed 3 bases at V and 4 bases at J, leaving 8 bases unmatched.

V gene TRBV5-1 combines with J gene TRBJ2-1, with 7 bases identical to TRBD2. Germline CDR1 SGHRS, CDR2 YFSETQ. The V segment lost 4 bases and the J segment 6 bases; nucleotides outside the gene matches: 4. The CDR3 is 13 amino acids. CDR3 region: CASSTRTSNEQFF. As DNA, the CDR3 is TGCGCCAGCAGCACTAGGACTAGCAATGAGCAGTTCTTC.

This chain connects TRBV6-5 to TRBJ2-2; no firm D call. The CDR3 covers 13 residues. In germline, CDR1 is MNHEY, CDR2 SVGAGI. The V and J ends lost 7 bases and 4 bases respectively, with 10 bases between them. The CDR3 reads CASNPGPTGELFF. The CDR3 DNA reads TGTGCCAGCAACCCGGGTCCCACCGGGGAGCTGTTTTTT.

CDR3 sequence: CASSYSGRGELEQFF. CDR3 sequence (DNA): TGTGCCAGCAGTTACTCGGGCAGGGGGGAACTAGAGCAGTTCTTC. This chain links TRBV6-5 with TRBJ2-1; a possible D gene is TRBD1 (7 bases). Germline V CDR1 and CDR2: MNHEY, SVGAGI. V lost 0 bases and J 10 bases, leaving 16 bases between the germline ends. The CDR3 sequence is 15 residues long.

The CDR3 coding sequence is TGCAGCGTTGTTATTTCGGGTCCTCGGAGCAATGAGCAGTTCTTC. Amino acid sequence: CSVVISGPRSNEQFF. The chain combines TRBV29-1 with TRBJ2-1; D ambiguous. This CDR3 is built from 15 residues. Deletions cut 4 bases from V and 6 bases from J, with 19 bases between. Germline assignment: CDR1 SQVTM and CDR2 ANQGSEA.

The CDR3 region has the DNA TGTGCCAGCAGCCCGGGGGGGGGTTCCTCCTACGAGCAGTACTTC. Protein product: CASSPGGGSSYEQYF. The chain has TRBV9 and TRBJ2-7, with 8 bases matching TRBD2. J lost 0 bases, V lost 4 bases, and 6 bases had no gene match. Germline V gene data show CDR1 as SGDLS and CDR2 as YYNGEE. The CDR3 is 15 residues long.

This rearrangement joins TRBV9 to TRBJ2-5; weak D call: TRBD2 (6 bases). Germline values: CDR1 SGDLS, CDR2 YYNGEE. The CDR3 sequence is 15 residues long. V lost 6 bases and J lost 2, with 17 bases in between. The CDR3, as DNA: TGTGCCAGCAACCTGCGGGGTAGCGATCAAGAGACCCAGTACTTC. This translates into CASNLRGSDQETQYF.